This T cell receptor beta chain was found in a study of T-cell reconstitution after alpha-beta-depleted transplantation in children. Construction of the TCRbeta library involved unique molecular identifiers. TCRdb itself ran the PCR reads through MiXCR, one entry per CDR3 protein. Here the sample spans roughly 300,000 distinct CDR3 sequences, nearly 10% being singletons. Trimming took off 2 bases at V and 0 bases at J, with 11 bases between the two ends. The CDR3 is 15 residues long. Germline CDR1 SGHTA, CDR2 FQGNSA. This sequence originates from a human donor who donated a stem cell graft to a child with SCID. Sequencing was performed on PBMCs from the stem cell graft donor, taken from the stem cell graft. The gene calls are TRBV7-2 and TRBJ2-7, with D unclear. In DNA, the CDR3 is TGTGCCAGCAGCTTAAATAGGGTCCCCTCCTACGAGCAGTACTTC. Translation gives CASSLNRVPSYEQYF.